Each of the 9 T cell receptor beta chains below was sequenced from the same sample in a study of T cells after posttransplantation cyclophosphamide. TCRdb keeps only in-frame clones here, not all; method: immunoSEQ multiplex PCR. The profile shows approximately 23,000 clones, around 86% of them singletons. Sequencing was done on a sample of PBMCs. The receptors were sampled from an older woman with a blood cancer, CMV-positive, and with a related stem cell donor.

This clone appeared once. The V gene is TRBV6-4, the J gene TRBJ2-7; D might be TRBD1 (6 bases). Trimming removed 5 bases at V and 0 bases at J, with 14 bases between. CDR3 length equals 15 residues. Germline assignment: CDR1 MRHNA and CDR2 SNTAGT. CDR3 region: CASSLQGSPSYEQYF. DNA of the CDR3: TGTGCCAGCAGTTTACAGGGCTCCCCCTCCTACGAGCAGTACTTC.

The CDR3 DNA sequence: TGTGCCAGCAGGCTAGACAGGGTTAATCATGGCTACACCTTC. Amino acid sequence: CASRLDRVNHGYTF. The rearrangement uses TRBV2 and TRBJ1-2; 7 nucleotides align to TRBD1. The trim removed 6 bases at V and 6 bases at J, leaving 10 bases unmatched. Germline V gives CDR1 SNHLY, CDR2 FYNNEI. The length of the CDR3 is 14 residues.

The rearrangement links TRBV5-1 to TRBJ1-3; TRBD1 matches 7 bases. CDR3 size: 17 residues. CDR1 and CDR2 from the germline V gene are SGHRS and YFSETQ. V lost 2 bases and J lost 1; bases outside the gene matches: 9. CDR3 sequence reads: CASSFRTGGTSGNTIYF. The CDR3 DNA reads as TGCGCCAGCAGCTTCCGGACAGGCGGGACGTCTGGAAACACCATATATTTT.

This clone was observed once. The DNA for the CDR3 is TGCGCCAGCAGCCAGGTCGGCAGGGAAGCTTTCTTT. It translates to CASSQVGREAFF. The gene calls are TRBV4-1 and TRBJ1-1; D gene uncertain. The CDR3 is 12 residues long. The V gene's germline CDR1 is MGHRA and CDR2 YSYEKL. V was trimmed by 3 bases and J by 8 bases, leaving 10 bases between them.

The chain couples TRBV25-1 to TRBJ1-4; 7 nucleotides align to TRBD1. The CDR3 loop spans 15 amino acids. The V gene end was trimmed by 4 bases and the J gene end by 2 bases; junction bases not matched to a gene: 4. The germline V gene has CDR1 MGHDK and CDR2 SYGVNS. The CDR3 spells CASSALDRTNEKLFF. In nucleotides, the CDR3 is TGTGCCAGCAGTGCCCTGGACAGGACTAATGAAAAACTGTTTTTT.

The V call is TRBV25-1, the J call TRBJ2-2; TRBD1 agrees at 7 bases. The germline gives CDR1 MGHDK, CDR2 SYGVNS. The CDR3 loop spans 16 amino acids. J gave up 6 bases and V 2 bases, and 9 bases lay outside the gene matches. The CDR3 spells CASSERQGVLAGELFF. CDR3 coding DNA: TGTGCCAGCAGTGAACGGCAGGGGGTACTCGCCGGGGAGCTGTTTTTT.

The V and J genes are TRBV27 and TRBJ1-2; 8 positions agree with TRBD1. Trimming removed 5 bases from V and 7 bases from J; junction bases left unmatched: 9. Germline loops: CDR1 MNHEY, CDR2 SMNVEV (reference sequence). The CDR3 consists of 14 residues. This chain's CDR3 is CASSGRQGPPGYTF. Written as DNA, the CDR3 is TGTGCCAGCAGTGGACGACAGGGGCCTCCTGGCTACACCTTC.

This chain connects TRBV27 to TRBJ2-7, with 7 bases fitting TRBD2. The junction had 5 bases not matched to a gene; V was cut back by 3 bases and J by 0 bases. This CDR3 is built from 15 residues. Germline values: CDR1 MNHEY, CDR2 SMNVEV (reference sequence). CDR3 in amino acids: CASSFGGRFSYEQYF. The CDR3 region has the DNA TGTGCCAGCAGTTTTGGCGGGAGATTCTCCTACGAGCAGTACTTC.

The V and J genes are TRBV6-5 and TRBJ1-1; D remains ambiguous. Per the germline V gene, CDR1 is MNHEY and CDR2 is SVGAGI. V shed 0 bases and J shed 11 bases, with 13 bases lying between them. The length of the CDR3 is 13 residues. DNA for the CDR3: TGTGCCAGCAGTTACTCGGGTTCGGGGTCCGCTTTCTTT. It is translated as CASSYSGSGSAFF.